In this sample, the clone carrying this TCR beta chain turned up a few times. Germline assignment: CDR1 MDHEN and CDR2 SYDVKM. This CDR3 is built from 13 residues. With 6 bases clipped from V and 10 bases from J, the junction kept 5 bases outside the gene matches. This entry is derived from a study of blood T cell repertoires in COVID-19. TCRdb keeps only in-frame clones here, not all; method: immunoSEQ multiplex PCR. This table has fewer than 250,000 clones, approximately 80% appearing once. The clonotype comes from an elderly woman with acute or convalescent COVID-19. V is TRBV28 and J is TRBJ2-6, with 8 bases that match TRBD1. Sequences were obtained from peripheral blood. CDR3: CASRPTGENVLTF. The DNA for the CDR3 is TGTGCCAGCAGACCGACAGGGGAAAACGTCCTGACTTTC.